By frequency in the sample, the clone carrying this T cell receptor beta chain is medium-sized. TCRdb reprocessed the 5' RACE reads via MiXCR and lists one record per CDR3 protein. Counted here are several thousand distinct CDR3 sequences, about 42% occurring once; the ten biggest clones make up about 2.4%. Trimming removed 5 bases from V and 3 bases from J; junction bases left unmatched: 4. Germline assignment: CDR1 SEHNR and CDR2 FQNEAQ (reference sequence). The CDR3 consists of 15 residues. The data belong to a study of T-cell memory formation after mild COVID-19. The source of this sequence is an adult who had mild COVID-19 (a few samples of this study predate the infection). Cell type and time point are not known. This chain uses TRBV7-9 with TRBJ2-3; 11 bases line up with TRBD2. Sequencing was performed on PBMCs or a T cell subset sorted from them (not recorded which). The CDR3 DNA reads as TGTGCCAGCAGCCGACTAGCGGGGTCAACAGATACGCAGTATTTT. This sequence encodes CASSRLAGSTDTQYF.